The source of this T cell receptor beta chain is a study of cytotoxic CD8 clonotypes in ibrutinib-treated CLL. The wider study: Enrolment comprised eleven to twelve relapsed/refractory and over 14 treatment-naive patients; 17 to 18 were IGHV unmutated. Sequenced samples delivered averages of 255,043 productive templates and 90,000 or so productive rearrangements.

Libraries were prepared by immunoSEQ multiplex PCR; TCRdb keeps only in-frame clonotypes and omits some of them. The sample lists approximately 200,000 clones, 72% occurring once. About this clone: The junction shows a germline mismatch at one end, possibly a read error.

Libraries of TCR beta were made from 1.5 to 2.5 micrograms of genomic DNA that came from cryopreserved PBMCs. The germline V gene has CDR1 SSHAT and CDR2 FNYEAQ (reference sequence). This CDR3 has 15 residues. The source of this sequence is a human donor with chronic lymphocytic leukemia. Specimen: PBMCs, collected after 24 months of ibrutinib treatment. This chain uses TRBV7-7 with TRBJ2-3; TRBD2 is a possible D gene (6 bases). CDR3 nucleotides: TGTGCTAGCAGCTTAACCCGACGGGAGCATGATACGCAGTATTTT. The encoded protein is CASSLTRREHDTQYF.